Below are 28 T cell receptor beta chains sequenced from a single sample in a study of blood T cells in healthy people across ages. Next came a second PCR, run for about 6 to 12 cycles, which used a sample-barcoded 5' primer along with a J-beta primer mix. TCRdb fed the 5' RACE reads into MiXCR, producing one record per CDR3 protein. The sample lists 700,000 to 850,000 distinct CDR3 sequences; roughly 34% were seen once. The sequenced sample consisted of blood. The receptors derive from a man aged 18 to 30 in good health.

This clonotype was picked up a small number of times. The chain recombines TRBV7-2 with TRBJ2-1; 7 bases fit TRBD2. In germline, CDR1 is SGHTA, CDR2 FQGNSA. The CDR3 runs 16 residues. V dropped 5 bases and J dropped 4; count of bases not matched to a gene: 11. DNA of the CDR3: TGTGCCAGCAGCCTAGACCCCCCTAGCGGATACAATGAGCAGTTCTTC. Translating it yields CASSLDPPSGYNEQFF.

The chain joins TRBV25-1 to TRBJ2-1; no clear D. The CDR3 is 14 amino acids. Trimming took 6 bases from V and 7 from J, leaving 16 bases between them. Germline assignment: CDR1 MGHDK and CDR2 SYGVNS. The CDR3 nucleotides are TGTGCCAGCAGATCCCCCGGAACTTTTAATGAGCAGTTCTTC. This gives the protein CASRSPGTFNEQFF.

As regards this clonotype: Mismatch with germline at one junction end may stem from a read error. The CDR3 loop reads CSVVGLAPSPDTQYF. In nucleotides, the CDR3 is TGTAGCGTGGTGGGACTAGCGCCTTCTCCGGATACGCAGTATTTT. The V gene is TRBV29-1, the J gene TRBJ2-3; 10 bases match TRBD2. This CDR3 has 15 residues. Germline CDR1 and CDR2: SQVTM and ANQGSEA.

This clonotype was picked up many times. J is TRBJ1-1 and V is TRBV29-1, with no clear D. The V and J ends lost 4 bases and 0 bases respectively, with 6 bases between them. This CDR3 spans 12 amino acids. CDR1 and CDR2 from the germline V gene are SQVTM and ANQGSEA. The CDR3 protein is CSVGRLNTEAFF. The CDR3 DNA is TGCAGCGTTGGTCGCTTGAACACTGAAGCTTTCTTT.

The chain has TRBV5-1 and TRBJ2-5; weak D call: TRBD1 (6 bases). The DNA end lines up better with TRBJ2-7; the J call may be wrong. Germline V gene lookup returns CDR1 SGHRS and CDR2 YFSETQ. The CDR3 spans 14 residues. The chain's CDR3 is CASILTPGAGEQYF. In nucleotides, the CDR3 is TGCGCCAGCATCCTCACTCCAGGGGCAGGCGAGCAGTACTTC.

The gene calls are TRBV30 and TRBJ2-1, with D possibly TRBD2 on 7 matching bases. The V and J ends lost 5 bases and 8 bases respectively, with 19 bases between them. CDR1 is GTSNPN, CDR2 SVGIG, per germline (reference sequence). The CDR3 covers 14 residues. CDR3 in amino acids: CAWDRTGGAHEQFF. The CDR3 bases are TGTGCCTGGGACCGTACGGGGGGCGCCCATGAGCAGTTCTTC.

On this clonotype: A much larger clone differs from this one at a single base, so this may be a read error. As DNA, the CDR3 is TGTGCCAGCAGTGGGGACAGGGTTCTTCGAGCCAAAAACATTCAGTACTTC. Residues: CASSGDRVLRAKNIQYF. The V call is TRBV25-1, the J call TRBJ2-4; 9 nucleotides match TRBD1. CDR3 length equals 17 residues. CDR1 and CDR2 (germline): MGHDK, SYGVNS. Losses at the gene ends were 4 bases for V and 0 bases for J; bases not matched to a gene: 7.

The chain joins TRBV11-2 to TRBJ2-7; tentative D call: TRBD2 (5 bases). The germline gives CDR1 SGHAT, CDR2 FQNNGV. V lost 0 bases to trimming and J lost 5 bases, with 14 bases between them. The CDR3 runs to 15 residues. CDR3 sequence (DNA): TGTGCCAGCAGCTTAGACGGACGAGGGCTAGACGAGCAGTACTTC. This codes for CASSLDGRGLDEQYF. Filled out from reference TRBV11-2 and TRBJ2-7, the complete variable domain reads EAGVAQSPRYKIIEKRQSVAFWCNPISGHATLYWYQQILGQGPKLLIQFQNNGVVDDSQLPKDRFSAERLKGVDSTLKIQPAKLEDSAVYLCASSLDGRGLDEQYFGPGTRLTVT.

The J gene is TRBJ2-3, the V gene TRBV6-6; 8 nucleotides align to TRBD2. In germline, CDR1 is MNHNY, CDR2 SVGAGI (reference sequence). The V gene end was trimmed by 5 bases and the J gene end by 2 bases; junction bases not matched to a gene: 9. This CDR3 is 16 amino acids long. The CDR3 is CASSTLAGRLTDTQYF. As DNA, the CDR3 is TGTGCCAGCAGTACGTTAGCGGGAAGACTCACAGATACGCAGTATTTT.

This clonotype was counted only a few times. V is TRBV7-9 and J is TRBJ1-2, with D possibly being TRBD1 (5 bases). The CDR3 extends over 13 amino acids. The V and J ends lost 2 bases and 5 bases respectively, with 9 bases between them. Germline V gives CDR1 SEHNR, CDR2 FQNEAQ (reference sequence). The CDR3 spells CASSLQQVYGYTF. The DNA of the CDR3 is TGTGCCAGCAGCTTACAACAGGTGTATGGCTACACCTTC.

This clonotype was detected ten times or more. The chain carries TRBV3-1 and TRBJ2-1; the match to TRBD2 covers 16 bases. The CDR3 consists of 18 residues. J lost 1 base, V lost 4 bases, and 4 bases had no gene match. Germline V gene data show CDR1 as LGHDT and CDR2 as YNNKEL (reference sequence). CDR3 residues: CASSPGLAGGLSYNEQFF. CDR3 coding DNA: TGTGCCAGCAGCCCGGGACTAGCGGGGGGGCTGTCCTACAATGAGCAGTTCTTC.

This rearrangement joins TRBV5-1 to TRBJ2-5; no definite D call. The CDR3 totals 14 residues. Germline lookup yields CDR1 SGHRS and CDR2 YFSETQ. Trimming pared 4 bases from V and 5 bases from J, leaving 15 bases between. The chain's CDR3 is CASSVLSYLETQYF. The CDR3 region has the DNA TGCGCCAGCAGCGTGCTGAGCTATTTGGAGACCCAGTACTTC.

The rearrangement links TRBV9 to TRBJ1-2; 7 bases match TRBD1. CDR1 and CDR2 (germline): SGDLS, YYNGEE. The CDR3 has 14 residues. V was pared by 0 bases and J by 4 bases, with 3 bases of the junction left unmatched. The chain's CDR3 is CASSVDHRGYGYTF. For the CDR3, the DNA is TGTGCCAGCAGCGTAGATCACAGGGGCTATGGCTACACCTTC.

This clonotype was counted once. This chain connects TRBV30 to TRBJ1-1, with TRBD1 matching over 10 bases. The V segment lost 0 bases and the J segment 4 bases; nucleotides outside the gene matches: 2. Germline loops: CDR1 GTSNPN, CDR2 SVGIG (reference sequence). The CDR3 sequence is 14 residues long. CDR3 residues: CAWSVGQGFTEAFF. The DNA of the CDR3 is TGTGCCTGGAGTGTGGGACAGGGGTTCACTGAAGCTTTCTTT.

V and J are TRBV6-6 and TRBJ2-1, with TRBD1 matching 11 bases. Germline trimming cut 1 base from V and 9 bases from J; bases unmatched to any gene: 2. This CDR3 spans 14 amino acids. CDR1 is MNHNY and CDR2 is SVGAGI in the germline V gene (reference sequence). The DNA of the CDR3 is TGTGCCAGCAGTTACTTAGGGACAGGGGGTGAGCAGTTCTTC. This codes for CASSYLGTGGEQFF.

The rearrangement links TRBV20-1 to TRBJ2-5; no clear D gene. The CDR3 has 13 amino acids. Germline V gene lookup returns CDR1 DFQATT and CDR2 SNEGSKA (reference sequence). The CDR3, as DNA: TGCGTCGGTCGGATCCCCAACCAAGAGACCCAGTACTTC. This gives the protein CVGRIPNQETQYF.

This rearrangement joins TRBV18 to TRBJ2-7; perhaps TRBD1 as D (6 bases). The DNA end is more similar to TRBJ2-5, so the J call may be wrong. In germline, CDR1 is KGHSH, CDR2 LQKENI. CDR3 length: 12 amino acids. CDR3 protein: CASARTEETQYF. The CDR3 nucleotides are TGTGCCAGCGCACGGACAGAAGAGACCCAGTACTTC.

A remark on this clonotype: This could be a read error, since a much larger clone is one nucleotide away. This chain links TRBV9 with TRBJ2-1; D is possibly TRBD1 or TRBD2 (5 bases each). Germline values: CDR1 SGDLS, CDR2 YYNGEE. This CDR3 has 15 amino acids. CDR3 nucleotides: TGTGCCGGCAGCGCGGGCAGGGATTTCGGAAATGAGCAGTTCTTC. It codes for CAGSAGRDFGNEQFF.

This rearrangement joins TRBV7-2 to TRBJ1-1; D gene unclear. Trimming cost V 5 bases and J 6 bases, with 16 bases left between them. From germline, CDR1 is SGHTA and CDR2 FQGNSA. The CDR3 length is 14 residues. CDR3: CASSPSGGRPEAFF. CDR3 in DNA: TGTGCCAGCAGCCCATCGGGTGGGCGGCCTGAAGCTTTCTTT.

Notes on this clonotype: A read error may account for a junction end that differs from germline. CDR3 region: CASSLGSNHEQYF. The CDR3 DNA follows: TGCGCCAGCAGCCTGGGTAGCAACCACGAGCAGTACTTC. The J gene is TRBJ2-7, the V gene TRBV3-1; D call uncertain. The CDR3 runs 13 residues. The germline V gene has CDR1 LGHDT and CDR2 YNNKEL (reference sequence).

The chain recombines TRBV7-9 with TRBJ2-7; 7 positions match TRBD2. V gave up 3 bases and J gave up 4 bases; unmatched junction bases: 9. The CDR3 length is 15 residues. Germline CDR1 is SEHNR and CDR2 is FQNEAQ (reference sequence). This chain's CDR3 is CASSFPSLADYEQYF. DNA for the CDR3: TGTGCCAGCAGCTTCCCTTCCCTAGCGGATTACGAGCAGTACTTC.

This sequence joins TRBV2 and TRBJ2-2; maybe TRBD1 (6 bases). This CDR3 comprises 16 residues. Germline values: CDR1 SNHLY, CDR2 FYNNEI. V lost 7 bases and J 7 bases, leaving 22 bases between the germline ends. CDR3 nucleotide sequence: TGTGCCAGCACCTTATCCACCCAGGGGAGTCACGGGGAGCTGTTTTTT. This translates into CASTLSTQGSHGELFF.

This clonotype showed up just a few times. This chain links TRBV7-2 with TRBJ1-2; tentatively, D is TRBD1 (5 bases). Between the trimmed V and J ends, which lost 6 bases and 4 bases, there was a span of 21 bases. The CDR3 totals 16 residues. Germline loops: CDR1 SGHTA, CDR2 FQGNSA. DNA of the CDR3: TGTGCCAGCAGTGGGGGAGGTGGTTGGACTGGCTATGGCTACACCTTC. Protein sequence: CASSGGGGWTGYGYTF.

The chain links TRBV5-4 to TRBJ2-1; the D is unclear. The germline V and J ends were trimmed by 4 bases and 5 bases, with 4 bases remaining between them. The CDR3 is 11 amino acids. The germline V gene has CDR1 SGHNT and CDR2 YYREEE (reference sequence). CDR3 sequence reads: CASSIDNEQFF. As DNA, the CDR3 is TGTGCCAGCAGCATCGACAATGAGCAGTTCTTC.

The rearrangement uses TRBV20-1 and TRBJ2-5; no clear D. Trimming removed 1 base at V and 2 bases at J, with 8 bases between. The CDR3 is made up of 13 amino acids. Germline CDR1 reads DFQATT; CDR2 reads SNEGSKA (reference sequence). As DNA, the CDR3 is TGCAGTGCTAGAGGGGCTGTACAAGAGACCCAGTACTTC. Its protein product is CSARGAVQETQYF.

This clonotype was seen many times. This rearrangement joins TRBV12-3 or TRBV12-4 to TRBJ1-2; D gene unclear. The length of the CDR3 is 13 residues. V gave up 10 bases and J gave up 0 bases, with 12 bases separating them. CDR3 protein: CATGESANYGYTF. The CDR3 DNA follows: TGTGCCACCGGAGAGTCAGCTAACTATGGCTACACCTTC.

This chain uses TRBV7-9 with TRBJ2-7, with D perhaps TRBD1 or TRBD2 (6 bases each). V was clipped by 5 bases and J by 5 bases, with 13 bases between them. The V gene's germline CDR1 is SEHNR and CDR2 FQNEAQ (reference sequence). The CDR3 is 13 residues long. This CDR3 reads CASSQKGGHEQYF. DNA of the CDR3: TGTGCCAGCAGCCAAAAGGGGGGTCACGAGCAGTACTTC.

This clonotype was seen ten or more times. The chain combines TRBV20-1 with TRBJ2-7; D is perhaps TRBD2 (5 bases). From germline, CDR1 is DFQATT and CDR2 SNEGSKA (reference sequence). The CDR3 extends over 14 amino acids. V shed 0 bases and J shed 2 bases, with 11 bases lying between them. CDR3 DNA: TGCAGTGCTAGAGATAAGGGAGCGACCTACGAGCAGTACTTC. It is translated as CSARDKGATYEQYF.